Sequencing of this T cell receptor beta chain was carried out in a study of cytomegalovirus exposure and HLA in healthy donors. Study-level background: Findings of an earlier analysis included some 120 million unique TCR beta sequences from 180 million or so T cells.

Study findings and constraints: Being productive about 87% or about 30% of the time was typical of most TCR beta V segments in an earlier analysis. A later analysis revealed that TCR association rates differed between HLA loci, peaking at DRB1 and bottoming out at HLA-C.

Primers for the PCR totalled 60 Vbeta and 13 Jbeta. Assay: immunoSEQ multiplex PCR; the TCRdb copy retains only in-frame clones and omits some. Of nearly 95,000 clones listed, 60% to 80% are singletons. The CDR3 totals 15 residues. Trimming stripped 0 bases from V and 9 bases from J, with 12 bases between. Germline V gives CDR1 SGHTA, CDR2 FQGNSA. Note on this clone: What it binds is not known.

Source material: PBMCs. The clonotype comes from a woman aged 40 to 49 in good health and CMV-seronegative. The gene calls are TRBV7-2 and TRBJ1-6, with D unclear. The CDR3 loop reads CASSLAGYRGSPLHF. The CDR3, as DNA: TGTGCCAGCAGCTTAGCTGGGTATCGCGGTTCACCCCTCCACTTT. The full variable domain, its missing parts supplied by reference TRBV7-2 and TRBJ1-6, is GAGVSQSPSNKVTEKGKDVELRCDPISGHTALYWYRQSLGQGLEFLIYFQGNSAPDKSGLPSDRFSAERTGGSVSTLTIQRTQQEDSAVYLCASSLAGYRGSPLHFGNGTRLTVT.